A single sample is the source of the 18 T cell receptor beta chains below, sequenced in a study of blood T cells in healthy people across ages. Together with a sample-barcoded 5' primer, a J-beta primer mix was included in a second PCR lasting roughly 6 to 12 cycles. MiXCR, run by TCRdb on the 5' RACE reads, gives a single entry per CDR3 protein. This table has approximately 730,000 distinct CDR3 sequences, 35% to 45% appearing once. Sequenced material: blood. These receptors were obtained from a woman in her sixties or seventies in good health.

This clonotype was recorded a few times. V is TRBV20-1 and J is TRBJ2-5; 11 bases agree with TRBD2. Germline V gene sequence: CDR1 DFQATT, CDR2 SNEGSKA (reference sequence). The length of the CDR3 is 14 residues. Trimming took 6 bases from V and 0 from J; bases not matched to a gene: 3. For the CDR3, the DNA is TGCAGTGCCCCGGGACTAGCGGACCAAGAGACCCAGTACTTC. Encoded protein: CSAPGLADQETQYF.

Details on this clonotype: Being one base from a much bigger clone, this may be a read error. The CDR3 spells CSVYSTGSQYF. CDR3 coding DNA: TGCAGCGTTTACTCGACAGGGTCCCAGTACTTC. The chain couples TRBV29-1 to TRBJ2-5; 7 bases map to TRBD1. This CDR3 contains 11 residues. V was pared by 5 bases and J by 9 bases, with 6 bases of the junction left unmatched. The germline CDR1 and CDR2 sequences are SQVTM and ANQGSEA.

The rearrangement links TRBV27 to TRBJ1-5; 8 positions match TRBD1. The CDR3 has 16 residues. CDR1 is MNHEY, CDR2 SMNVEV, per germline (reference sequence). J was trimmed by 0 bases and V by 4 bases; bases with no gene match: 5. The CDR3 DNA reads TGTGCCAGCAGTTCCACAGGGGGGAATAGCAATCAGCCCCAGCATTTT. Translating it yields CASSSTGGNSNQPQHF.

This clonotype was recorded at least ten times. V is TRBV5-1 and J is TRBJ2-4; the match to TRBD2 covers 8 bases. V lost 3 bases to trimming and J lost 5 bases; unmatched junction nucleotides: 7. The CDR3 is 15 amino acids. CDR1 and CDR2 from the germline V gene are SGHRS and YFSETQ. The CDR3 DNA reads as TGCGCCAGCAGCTGGAGTAGCGGGACCCAAAACATTCAGTACTTC. It is translated as CASSWSSGTQNIQYF.

In its sample, this clonotype was seen a few times. This chain connects TRBV3-1 to TRBJ2-3; 8 bases map to TRBD2. Per germline, CDR1 LGHDT and CDR2 YNNKEL (reference sequence). This CDR3 has 16 amino acids. The trim removed 1 base at V and 3 bases at J, leaving 6 bases unmatched. The CDR3 coding sequence is TGTGCCAGCAGCCAAGGACCGGGACTAGGGACAGATACGCAGTATTTT. Amino acids: CASSQGPGLGTDTQYF.

The rearrangement uses TRBV15 and TRBJ1-2; D is ambiguous. Germline loops: CDR1 LNHNV, CDR2 YYDKDF (reference sequence). V was trimmed by 8 bases and J by 8 bases, leaving 21 bases between them. The CDR3 consists of 14 residues. CDR3 DNA: TGTGCCACCCAGCACTTTCGAGGGTATAAGGGCTACACCTTC. This codes for CATQHFRGYKGYTF. The full variable domain, completed using reference TRBV15 and TRBJ1-2, is DAMVIQNPRYQVTQFGKPVTLSCSQTLNHNVMYWYQQKSSQAPKLLFHYYDKDFNNEADTPDNFQSRRPNTSFCFLDIRSPGLGDTAMYLCATQHFRGYKGYTFGSGTRLTVV.

This clonotype was detected a few times. V and J are TRBV2 and TRBJ1-2; maybe TRBD1 (5 bases). The CDR3 sequence is 13 residues long. V lost 4 bases, J lost 4 bases, and 10 bases lay in between. Germline V gene sequence: CDR1 SNHLY, CDR2 FYNNEI. The CDR3 nucleotides are TGTGCCAGCAGTGTCGGGGGTAGCTATGGCTACACCTTC. Its protein product is CASSVGGSYGYTF. Supplemented by reference TRBV2 and TRBJ1-2, the full variable domain reads EPEVTQTPSHQVTQMGQEVILRCVPISNHLYFYWYRQILGQKVEFLVSFYNNEISEKSEIFDDQFSVERPDGSNFTLKIRSTKLEDSAMYFCASSVGGSYGYTFGSGTRLTVV.

V and J are TRBV7-2 and TRBJ2-4; D remains unclear. Per germline, CDR1 SGHTA and CDR2 FQGNSA. Trimming removed 1 base at V and 0 bases at J, with 13 bases between. This CDR3 has 17 residues. The CDR3 DNA follows: TGTGCCAGCAGCTTAGGAAGCCCCGAGGTAGCCAAAAACATTCAGTACTTC. Its translation is CASSLGSPEVAKNIQYF.

Turning to this clonotype: With a much larger clone just one base away, this may be a read error. This chain links TRBV5-1 with TRBJ1-2; TRBD1 matches at 7 bases. There are 15 residues in the CDR3. V shed 2 bases and J 2 bases; nucleotides not matched to a gene: 6. CDR1 is SGHRS, CDR2 YFSETQ, per germline. CDR3: CASSFATGQNYGYTF. The CDR3, as DNA: TGCGCCAGCAGCTTTGCCACGGGACAGAACTATGGCTACACCTTC.

Remarks on this clonotype: A read error may be the cause here, since a much bigger clone is one base away. The chain is built from TRBV3-1 and TRBJ2-5; the match to TRBD2 covers 7 bases. Germline-derived CDR1 and CDR2 are LGHDT and YNNKEL (reference sequence). The CDR3 runs to 14 residues. With V trimmed by 6 bases and J by 2 bases, 6 bases remained unmatched. The CDR3 DNA is TGTGCCAGCAGTTCCGGGACTATACAAGAGACCCAGTACTTC. This gives the protein CASSSGTIQETQYF.

The chain recombines TRBV12-3 or TRBV12-4 with TRBJ2-7; 7 nucleotides line up with TRBD1. CDR3 length: 15 amino acids. Losses at the gene ends were 3 bases for V and 2 bases for J; bases not matched to a gene: 7. The CDR3 bases are TGTGCCAGCAGTTTTATTGGGACAGCCCCCTACGAGCAGTACTTC. This codes for CASSFIGTAPYEQYF.

This clonotype occurred many times. The rearrangement uses TRBV18 and TRBJ2-5, with TRBD1 matching 9 bases. The germline V gene encodes CDR1 KGHSH and CDR2 LQKENI. This CDR3 has 14 residues. After removal of 8 bases from V and 4 bases from J, the junction contained 8 bases not matched to a gene. CDR3 in amino acids: CASARGQGPETQYF. The CDR3 DNA sequence: TGTGCCAGCGCACGGGGACAGGGCCCAGAGACCCAGTACTTC.

V usage is TRBV10-3 and J usage is TRBJ1-1, with 10 bases that match TRBD1. Germline V gives CDR1 ENHRY, CDR2 SYGVKD. V trimming: 6 bases; J trimming: 5 bases; junction bases outside the gene matches: 6. The length of the CDR3 is 14 residues. The chain's CDR3 is CAIREGQGGTEAFF. The CDR3, as DNA: TGTGCCATCAGGGAAGGACAGGGGGGAACTGAAGCTTTCTTT.

The V call is TRBV5-1, the J call TRBJ2-3; 12 positions match TRBD2. CDR1 and CDR2 from the germline V gene are SGHRS and YFSETQ. With 1 base clipped from V and 5 bases from J, the junction kept 5 bases outside the gene matches. The CDR3 extends over 16 amino acids. The CDR3 DNA reads as TGCGCCAGCAGCTTGTGGGCTAGCGGGGGGGGAGATACGCAGTATTTT. Its translation: CASSLWASGGGDTQYF.

The chain combines TRBV6-5 with TRBJ2-3, with 7 bases identical to TRBD2. Germline CDR1 MNHEY, CDR2 SVGAGI. This CDR3 is 14 amino acids long. With V trimmed by 6 bases and J by 3 bases, 6 bases remained unmatched. The CDR3 DNA is TGTGCCAGCAGGCCGGTGGGGGGGACAGATACGCAGTATTTT. This sequence encodes CASRPVGGTDTQYF.

The chain joins TRBV5-1 to TRBJ2-5, with 11 bases fitting TRBD1. Germline-derived CDR1 and CDR2 are SGHRS and YFSETQ. With 4 bases clipped from V and 11 bases from J, the junction kept 10 bases outside the gene matches. CDR3 size: 14 residues. The DNA for the CDR3 is TGCGCCAGCAGCGATGGACAGGGGGCTTACAAGCAGTACTTC. Translating gives CASSDGQGAYKQYF.

This clonotype was observed a few times. The J gene is TRBJ2-7, the V gene TRBV20-1; D gene unclear. Germline V gene sequence: CDR1 DFQATT, CDR2 SNEGSKA (reference sequence). The CDR3 extends over 13 amino acids. The V and J ends lost 3 bases and 2 bases respectively, with 11 bases between them. CDR3 region: CSARWVSTYEQYF. The CDR3 region has the DNA TGCAGTGCTAGGTGGGTTTCCACCTACGAGCAGTACTTC.

The chain employs TRBV6-1 and TRBJ2-4, with D unresolved. The DNA end lines up better with TRBJ2-5; the J call may be wrong. This CDR3 region has 13 residues. CDR1 is MNHNS and CDR2 is SASEGT in the germline V gene. In DNA, the CDR3 is TGTGCCAGCAGTGCAACAGTGGCGGCGACCCAGTACTTC. Its protein product is CASSATVAATQYF.